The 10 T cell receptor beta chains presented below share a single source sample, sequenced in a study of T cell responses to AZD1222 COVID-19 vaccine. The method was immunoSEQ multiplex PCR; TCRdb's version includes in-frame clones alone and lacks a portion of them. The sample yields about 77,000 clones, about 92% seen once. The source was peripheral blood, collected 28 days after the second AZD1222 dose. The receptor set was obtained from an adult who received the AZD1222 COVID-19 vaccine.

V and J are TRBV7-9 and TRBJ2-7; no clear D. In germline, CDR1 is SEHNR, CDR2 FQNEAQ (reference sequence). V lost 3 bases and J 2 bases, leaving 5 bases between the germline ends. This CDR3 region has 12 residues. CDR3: CASSFEAYEQYF. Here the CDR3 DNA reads TGTGCCAGCAGCTTCGAAGCCTACGAGCAGTACTTC.

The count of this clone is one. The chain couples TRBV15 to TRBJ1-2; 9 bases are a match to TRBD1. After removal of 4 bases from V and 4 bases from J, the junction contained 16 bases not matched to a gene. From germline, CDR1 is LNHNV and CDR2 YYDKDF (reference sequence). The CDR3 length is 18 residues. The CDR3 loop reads CATSKWTGVSYKRYGYTF. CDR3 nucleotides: TGTGCCACCAGCAAGTGGACAGGGGTTAGTTATAAGCGCTATGGCTACACCTTC.

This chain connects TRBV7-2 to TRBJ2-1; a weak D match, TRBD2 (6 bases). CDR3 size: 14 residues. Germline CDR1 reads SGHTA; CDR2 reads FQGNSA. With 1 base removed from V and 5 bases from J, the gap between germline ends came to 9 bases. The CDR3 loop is CASSLVRGNNEQFF. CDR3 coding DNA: TGTGCCAGCAGCTTAGTTCGGGGGAACAATGAGCAGTTCTTC. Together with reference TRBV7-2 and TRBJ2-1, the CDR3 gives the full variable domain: GAGVSQSPSNKVTEKGKDVELRCDPISGHTALYWYRQSLGQGLEFLIYFQGNSAPDKSGLPSDRFSAERTGGSVSTLTIQRTQQEDSAVYLCASSLVRGNNEQFFGPGTRLTVL.

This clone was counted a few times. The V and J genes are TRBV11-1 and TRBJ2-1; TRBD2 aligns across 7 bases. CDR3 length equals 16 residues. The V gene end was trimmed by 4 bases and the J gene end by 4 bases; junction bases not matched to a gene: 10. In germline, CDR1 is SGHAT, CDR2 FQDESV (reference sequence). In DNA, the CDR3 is TGTGCCAGCAGCTCCTGGACTAGAGAGATTTACAATGAGCAGTTCTTC. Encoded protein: CASSSWTREIYNEQFF.

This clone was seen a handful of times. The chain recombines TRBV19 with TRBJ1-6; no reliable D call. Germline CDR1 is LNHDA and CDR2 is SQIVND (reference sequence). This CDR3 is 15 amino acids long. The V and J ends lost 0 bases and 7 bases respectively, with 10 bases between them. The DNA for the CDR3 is TGTGCCAGTAGTATAGATTTCGGTCGGAATTCACCCCTCCACTTT. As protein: CASSIDFGRNSPLHF.

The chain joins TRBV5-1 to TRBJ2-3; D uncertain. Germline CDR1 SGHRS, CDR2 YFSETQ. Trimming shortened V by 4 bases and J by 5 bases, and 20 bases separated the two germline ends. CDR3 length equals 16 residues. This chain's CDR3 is CASSPDGLFTEDTQYF. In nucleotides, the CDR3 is TGCGCCAGCAGCCCGGACGGGCTTTTCACAGAAGATACGCAGTATTTT.

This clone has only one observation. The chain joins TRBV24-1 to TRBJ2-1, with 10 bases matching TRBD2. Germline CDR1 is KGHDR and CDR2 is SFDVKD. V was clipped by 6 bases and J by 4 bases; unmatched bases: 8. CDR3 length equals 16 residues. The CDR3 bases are TGTGCCACCAGTAGCGGGAGGGCCCCCCATTACAATGAGCAGTTCTTC. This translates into CATSSGRAPHYNEQFF.

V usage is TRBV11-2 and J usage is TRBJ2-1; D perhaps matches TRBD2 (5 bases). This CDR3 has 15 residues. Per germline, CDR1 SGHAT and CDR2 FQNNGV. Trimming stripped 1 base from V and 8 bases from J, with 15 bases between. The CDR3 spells CASSLGPTSNDEQFF. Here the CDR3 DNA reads TGTGCCAGCAGCTTAGGCCCCACTAGTAACGATGAGCAGTTCTTC.

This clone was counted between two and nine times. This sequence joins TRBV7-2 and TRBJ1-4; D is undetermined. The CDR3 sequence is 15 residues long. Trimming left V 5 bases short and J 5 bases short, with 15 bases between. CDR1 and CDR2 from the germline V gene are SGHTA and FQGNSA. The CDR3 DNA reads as TGTGCCAGCAGCCCCCCGGGCTTAAAGAATGAAAAACTGTTTTTT. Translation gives CASSPPGLKNEKLFF.

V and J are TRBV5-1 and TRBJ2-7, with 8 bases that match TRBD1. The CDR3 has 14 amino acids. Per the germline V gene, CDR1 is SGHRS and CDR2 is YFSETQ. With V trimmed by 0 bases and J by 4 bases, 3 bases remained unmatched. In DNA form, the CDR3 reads TGCGCCAGCAGCTTGGGACAGGGGTGGTACGAGCAGTACTTC. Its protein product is CASSLGQGWYEQYF.